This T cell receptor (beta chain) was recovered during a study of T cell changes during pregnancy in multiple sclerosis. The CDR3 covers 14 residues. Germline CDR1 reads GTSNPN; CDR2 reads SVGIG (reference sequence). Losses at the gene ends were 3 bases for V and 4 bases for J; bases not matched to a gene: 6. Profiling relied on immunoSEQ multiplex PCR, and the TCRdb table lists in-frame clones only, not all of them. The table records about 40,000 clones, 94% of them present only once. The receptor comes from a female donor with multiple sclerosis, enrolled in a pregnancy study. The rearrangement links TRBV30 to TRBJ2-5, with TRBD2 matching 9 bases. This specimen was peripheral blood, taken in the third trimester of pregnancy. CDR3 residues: CAWSEGLAPETQYF. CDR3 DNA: TGTGCCTGGAGCGAGGGACTAGCCCCAGAGACCCAGTACTTC.